Sequencing of this TCR beta chain was carried out in a study of cytomegalovirus exposure and HLA in healthy donors. Overall study: The Caucasian-associated ancestry cluster held less than 85% of more than 350 genotyped donors.

Findings of the study overall: CMV serostatus alone was available as immune exposure information.

Germline V gene lookup returns CDR1 SGHRS and CDR2 YFSETQ. The CDR3 runs to 13 residues. V shed 3 bases and J shed 3 bases, with 10 bases lying between them. Remarks on this clone: Antigen: not known.

The PCR employed 60 Vbeta primers together with 13 Jbeta primers. Method: immunoSEQ multiplex PCR; TCRdb's copy keeps in-frame clones and lacks some. The table lists tens of thousands of clones. Sequences were obtained from PBMCs. The rearrangement links TRBV5-1 to TRBJ2-7; D is perhaps TRBD1 (6 bases). The receptor was isolated from a woman aged 18-29 years in good health and CMV-seronegative. The CDR3 DNA is TGCGCCAGCAGCTCGGGACAAATCTACGAGCAGTACTTC. Amino acids: CASSSGQIYEQYF.